The 25 T cell receptor beta chains below come from one sample, sequenced in a study of cytomegalovirus exposure and HLA in healthy donors. PCR employed 60 Vbeta and 13 Jbeta primers. Repertoires were generated with immunoSEQ multiplex PCR, while TCRdb's copy carries only in-frame clones and drops some. The sample has around 180,000 clones; around 80% are singletons. What was sequenced was PBMCs. The receptors here all came from a man in his thirties or forties in good health and CMV-seropositive.

J is TRBJ2-7 and V is TRBV27; TRBD2 agrees at 7 bases. CDR1 and CDR2 from the germline V gene are MNHEY and SMNVEV (reference sequence). J lost 6 bases, V lost 8 bases, and 10 bases had no gene match. This CDR3 has 13 amino acids. This CDR3 reads CASGISGYSEQYF. The DNA for the CDR3 is TGTGCCAGCGGTATTAGCGGGTACTCCGAGCAGTACTTC.

The chain is built from TRBV7-2 and TRBJ2-5; 8 nucleotides agree with TRBD2. Germline lookup yields CDR1 SGHTA and CDR2 FQGNSA. The CDR3 is made up of 13 amino acids. After removal of 3 bases from V and 5 bases from J, the junction contained 2 bases not matched to a gene. CDR3 loop: CASSFTGGETQYF. The CDR3 coding sequence is TGTGCCAGCAGCTTTACGGGAGGGGAGACCCAGTACTTC.

This clone has only a few counts. The rearrangement joins TRBV5-6 to TRBJ1-2; a weak D match, TRBD1 (5 bases). From germline, CDR1 is SGHDT and CDR2 YYEEEE. Trimming removed 4 bases at V and 4 bases at J, with 17 bases between. The length of the CDR3 is 15 residues. CDR3 region: CASSPQGGGTYGYTF. The CDR3 DNA is TGTGCCAGCAGCCCTCAGGGAGGAGGCACCTATGGCTACACCTTC.

The chain recombines TRBV10-3 with TRBJ2-7, with 7 bases lining up with TRBD1. Trimming removed 0 bases from V and 1 base from J; junction bases left unmatched: 6. Germline lookup yields CDR1 ENHRY and CDR2 SYGVKD. This CDR3 is built from 16 residues. The CDR3 here is CAISESSTGTSYEQYF. CDR3 nucleotides: TGTGCCATCAGTGAGTCGTCGACAGGGACATCCTACGAGCAGTACTTC.

This chain uses TRBV13 with TRBJ2-6; possible D gene TRBD1, 6 bases. Germline V gene sequence: CDR1 PRHDT, CDR2 FYEKMQ (reference sequence). Trimming removed 3 bases from V and 2 bases from J, with 14 bases in between. The CDR3 runs 17 residues. CDR3 nucleotides: TGTGCCAGCAGCTTGCTCCCCGGACAGACTGGGGCCAACGTCCTGACTTTC. Its translation: CASSLLPGQTGANVLTF. Full variable domain (outside the CDR3, taken from reference TRBV13 and TRBJ2-6): AAGVIQSPRHLIKEKRETATLKCYPIPRHDTVYWYQQGPGQDPQFLISFYEKMQSDKGSIPDRFSAQQFSDYHSELNMSSLELGDSALYFCASSLLPGQTGANVLTFGAGSRLTVL.

The J gene is TRBJ1-6, the V gene TRBV11-3, with 7 bases lining up with TRBD1. The CDR3 length is 17 residues. After removal of 5 bases from V and 8 bases from J, the junction contained 15 bases not matched to a gene. Germline CDR1 is SGHNT and CDR2 is YENEEA. CDR3 amino acids: CASSARAGGVSYSPLHF. The CDR3 bases are TGTGCCAGCAGCGCACGGGCAGGGGGTGTTTCGTATTCACCCCTCCACTTT.

The rearrangement uses TRBV20-1 and TRBJ2-1; TRBD2 might be the D (5 bases). Germline CDR1 reads DFQATT; CDR2 reads SNEGSKA (reference sequence). The CDR3 runs 11 residues. Trimming removed 8 bases from V and 11 bases from J, with 16 bases in between. The CDR3: CSISTTPKQFF. The CDR3 DNA is TGCAGTATATCGACTACGCCAAAGCAGTTCTTC.

This clone was seen more than once but under ten times. This chain uses TRBV5-4 with TRBJ1-6; D is unresolved. The V gene lost 1 base and the J gene lost 7 bases, with 6 bases spanning the gap. The CDR3 extends over 13 amino acids. Germline loops: CDR1 SGHNT, CDR2 YYREEE (reference sequence). The CDR3 loop is CASSLSRNSPLHF. CDR3 DNA: TGTGCCAGCAGCTTGTCTAGGAATTCACCCCTCCACTTT.

Regarding this clone: One junction end does not reproduce the germline sequence, and a read error may be involved. The V and J genes are TRBV7-9 and TRBJ1-1, with 8 bases that match TRBD1. Germline CDR1 is SEHNR and CDR2 is FQNEAQ (reference sequence). The CDR3 consists of 15 residues. The DNA for the CDR3 is TGTTCCAGCAGCTTAGATGGACAGGGGAACACTGAAGCTTTCTTT. Its protein product is CSSSLDGQGNTEAFF.

This chain uses TRBV30 with TRBJ1-1; 7 nucleotides match TRBD1. The CDR3 covers 15 residues. The junction had 10 bases not matched to a gene; V was cut back by 3 bases and J by 3 bases. CDR1 is GTSNPN and CDR2 is SVGIG in the germline V gene (reference sequence). This chain's CDR3 is CAWSRQGRAYTEAFF. The CDR3 coding sequence is TGTGCCTGGAGCCGACAGGGAAGGGCGTACACTGAAGCTTTCTTT.

The rearrangement joins TRBV2 to TRBJ1-2, with D maybe TRBD1 (6 bases). Trimming took off 6 bases at V and 7 bases at J, with 21 bases between the two ends. Germline values: CDR1 SNHLY, CDR2 FYNNEI. The CDR3 covers 15 residues. The CDR3 DNA is TGTGCCAGCAGCGCCGGGACACCTCATGAAAGTGGCTACACCTTC. It is translated as CASSAGTPHESGYTF.

The rearrangement joins TRBV28 to TRBJ1-5; no firm D call. This CDR3 region has 15 residues. Per the germline V gene, CDR1 is MDHEN and CDR2 is SYDVKM. The germline V and J ends were trimmed by 4 bases and 3 bases, with 13 bases remaining between them. CDR3: CASSSADYSNQPQHF. The CDR3 coding sequence is TGTGCCAGCAGTTCTGCCGACTATTCCAATCAGCCCCAGCATTTT.

The chain joins TRBV11-3 to TRBJ2-3, with 9 bases fitting TRBD1. J gave up 10 bases and V 1 base, and 0 bases lay outside the gene matches. The CDR3 is 12 residues long. CDR1 and CDR2 from the germline V gene are SGHNT and YENEEA. In DNA form, the CDR3 reads TGTGCCAGCAGCTTAGGGACAGGGGCGCAGTATTTT. Encoded protein: CASSLGTGAQYF.

This chain uses TRBV29-1 with TRBJ2-2; the D gene is possibly TRBD2 (5 bases). Germline V gene data show CDR1 as SQVTM and CDR2 as ANQGSEA. The CDR3 sequence is 13 residues long. V was cut by 7 bases and J by 5 bases, with 14 bases left in between. DNA of the CDR3: TGCAGCGCTATTACCGGCGGGACCGGGGAGCTGTTTTTT. Translated, it gives CSAITGGTGELFF.

The V and J genes are TRBV10-1 and TRBJ2-1; 7 nucleotides agree with TRBD2. Losses at the gene ends were 6 bases for V and 3 bases for J; bases not matched to a gene: 8. CDR3 length: 15 amino acids. The V gene's germline CDR1 is WNHNN and CDR2 SYGVQD (reference sequence). CDR3 nucleotide sequence: TGCGCCAGCAGCCTGACCGGGACTAACTACAATGAGCAGTTCTTC. It translates to CASSLTGTNYNEQFF.

This chain uses TRBV11-3 with TRBJ2-7, with 14 bases identical to TRBD2. The germline V gene has CDR1 SGHNT and CDR2 YENEEA. The CDR3 has 17 residues. V shed 5 bases, J shed 6 bases, and the junction held 12 bases outside the gene matches. The CDR3 here is CASSPGGTSGSPGEQYF. In DNA, the CDR3 is TGTGCCAGCAGCCCCGGGGGGACTAGCGGGAGTCCCGGCGAGCAGTACTTC.

The sample holds one count of this clone. V gene TRBV5-1 combines with J gene TRBJ2-7; TRBD2 matches at 15 bases. Germline lookup yields CDR1 SGHRS and CDR2 YFSETQ. This CDR3 has 18 amino acids. The trim removed 4 bases at V and 5 bases at J, leaving 13 bases unmatched. The CDR3 is CASSKGLAGGDVSDEQYF. Here the CDR3 DNA reads TGCGCCAGCAGCAAGGGACTAGCGGGAGGAGATGTCAGTGACGAGCAGTACTTC. The full variable domain, its missing parts supplied by reference TRBV5-1 and TRBJ2-7, is KAGVTQTPRYLIKTRGQQVTLSCSPISGHRSVSWYQQTPGQGLQFLFEYFSETQRNKGNFPGRFSGRQFSNSRSEMNVSTLELGDSALYLCASSKGLAGGDVSDEQYFGPGTRLTVT.

The chain carries TRBV6-1 and TRBJ2-1; 7 bases agree with TRBD2. The CDR3 covers 16 residues. The trim removed 4 bases at V and 2 bases at J, leaving 8 bases unmatched. CDR1 is MNHNS, CDR2 SASEGT, per germline. The CDR3 region is CASSVLGGGPYNEQFF. The CDR3 nucleotides read TGTGCCAGCAGTGTGCTCGGCGGGGGACCCTACAATGAGCAGTTCTTC.

The J gene is TRBJ2-1, the V gene TRBV4-2; maybe TRBD1 (6 bases). CDR1 and CDR2 (germline): LGHNA, YNFKEQ. The CDR3 is 15 residues long. V lost 0 bases and J 4 bases, leaving 10 bases between the germline ends. In DNA form, the CDR3 reads TGTGCCAGCAGCCAAGACAGGGGACAATACAATGAGCAGTTCTTC. Translating gives CASSQDRGQYNEQFF.

V usage is TRBV2 and J usage is TRBJ2-5, with a tentative D call TRBD1 (6 bases). Trimming took off 3 bases at V and 4 bases at J, with 15 bases between the two ends. The CDR3 covers 15 residues. Per the germline V gene, CDR1 is SNHLY and CDR2 is FYNNEI. CDR3 loop: CASSEDSATIETQYF. Here the CDR3 DNA reads TGTGCCAGCAGTGAGGACAGTGCCACGATAGAGACCCAGTACTTC. The variable domain in full, completed from reference TRBV2 and TRBJ2-5, reads EPEVTQTPSHQVTQMGQEVILRCVPISNHLYFYWYRQILGQKVEFLVSFYNNEISEKSEIFDDQFSVERPDGSNFTLKIRSTKLEDSAMYFCASSEDSATIETQYFGPGTRLLVL.

V is TRBV29-1 and J is TRBJ1-1; D may be TRBD1 (6 bases). Germline CDR1 is SQVTM and CDR2 is ANQGSEA. This CDR3 region has 13 residues. Trimming shortened V by 7 bases and J by 3 bases, and 15 bases separated the two germline ends. The CDR3 loop reads CSGRAGDYTEAFF. DNA of the CDR3: TGCAGCGGCAGGGCAGGGGATTACACTGAAGCTTTCTTT.

The V and J genes are TRBV18 and TRBJ1-6; 7 bases map to TRBD1. Losses at the gene ends were 4 bases for V and 7 bases for J; bases not matched to a gene: 7. There are 15 residues in the CDR3. Per germline, CDR1 KGHSH and CDR2 LQKENI. CDR3 amino acids: CASSLGTAPNSPLHF. The CDR3 DNA reads TGTGCCAGCTCACTTGGGACAGCGCCCAATTCACCCCTCCACTTT.

The V call is TRBV6-5, the J call TRBJ1-1; D gene ambiguous. CDR1 is MNHEY, CDR2 SVGAGI, per germline. Trimming stripped 4 bases from V and 0 bases from J, with 12 bases between. This CDR3 spans 15 amino acids. The CDR3 sequence is CASSFSIFLNTEAFF. Written as DNA, the CDR3 is TGTGCCAGCAGTTTCTCTATATTTTTGAACACTGAAGCTTTCTTT.

V gene TRBV29-1 combines with J gene TRBJ1-2, with 7 bases fitting TRBD1. The V gene end was trimmed by 6 bases and the J gene end by 2 bases; junction bases not matched to a gene: 3. The germline V gene has CDR1 SQVTM and CDR2 ANQGSEA. This CDR3 is built from 12 residues. CDR3 sequence: CSVLTGNYGYTF. The CDR3 coding sequence is TGCAGCGTACTGACAGGGAACTATGGCTACACCTTC.

The chain is built from TRBV7-9 and TRBJ1-2; 7 bases agree with TRBD1. After removal of 5 bases from V and 4 bases from J, the junction contained 13 bases not matched to a gene. The CDR3 runs 16 residues. CDR1 SEHNR and CDR2 FQNEAQ come from the germline V gene (reference sequence). The CDR3 sequence: CASSPPNGGQSYGYTF. In nucleotides, the CDR3 is TGTGCCAGCAGCCCTCCAAATGGGGGACAGTCCTATGGCTACACCTTC. The full variable domain, rest sourced from reference TRBV7-9 and TRBJ1-2, is DTGVSQNPRHKITKRGQNVTFRCDPISEHNRLYWYRQTLGQGPEFLTYFQNEAQLEKSRLLSDRFSAERPKGSFSTLEIQRTEQGDSAMYLCASSPPNGGQSYGYTFGSGTRLTVV.